This entry describes one TCR beta chain. What it binds is unknown. CDR3 length equals 14 residues. The V segment lost 5 bases and the J segment 5 bases; nucleotides outside the gene matches: 9. The germline gives CDR1 MNHEY, CDR2 SVGAGI. This record comes from a study of cytomegalovirus exposure and HLA in healthy donors. As for the study in general: Tens of millions of unique TCRs from HLA-typed donors were held in an early release of data. Whole-study findings and limits: The study listed about 150 cytomegalovirus-associated TCR beta chains. Analyzed later, most CMV-associated TCR beta chains appeared HLA-restricted.

The PCR made use of 60 Vbeta and 13 Jbeta primers. TCRdb keeps only in-frame clones here, not all; method: immunoSEQ multiplex PCR. The table lists about 130,000 clones, around 80% of them singletons. The V call is TRBV6-5, the J call TRBJ2-7, with 7 nucleotides matching TRBD1. This TCR was sampled from a young man in good health and CMV-seropositive. The material sequenced was PBMCs. CDR3 nucleotide sequence: TGTGCCAGCAGTGAAACAGGGGATGGCGACGAGCAGTACTTC. Its protein is CASSETGDGDEQYF.